The clone carrying this TCR beta chain was detected many times. Described time point: patch test 3, about 24 weeks after DPC sensitization. Treatment in this sample: therapeutic diphenylcyclopropenone sensitization with weekly scalp DPC. Blood draws preceded each patch test application. TCRdb itself ran the RACE reads through MiXCR, one entry per CDR3 protein. The table records tens of thousands of distinct CDR3 sequences, more than 10% of them present only once. The sample belongs to a study of human T cells and chemical hapten exposure. CDR3 length: 15 amino acids. Per germline, CDR1 SGHTA and CDR2 FQGTGA. J lost 6 bases, V lost 0 bases, and 5 bases had no gene match.

The chain combines TRBV7-3 with TRBJ2-7, with 10 nucleotides matching TRBD1. This TCR derives from a woman between 45 and 65 years old with alopecia areata. Some clones in this sample may be carry-over from other donors' samples. Material: whole blood, obtained in connection with sensitization to the hapten diphenylcyclopropenone (DPC). CDR3 in DNA: TGTGCCAGCAGCTTAACCGGGACAGGGGTTGGCGAGCAGTACTTC. Protein product: CASSLTGTGVGEQYF.